A single sample gave rise to the 16 T cell receptor beta chains below, sequenced in a study of T cells in Graves' hyperthyroidism and ophthalmopathy. Amplification of TCR beta CDR3 regions used RNA as the template. An initial round of RT-PCR targeting the TCR CDR3 relied on the HTBI primer set. MiXCR was run by TCRdb on the multiplex PCR reads, yielding one entry per CDR3 protein. The table shows fewer than 650,000 distinct CDR3 sequences, with roughly 14% occurring only once. Sequenced: blood. These receptors were obtained from a middle-aged woman with Graves' ophthalmopathy.

The genes are TRBV11-2 and TRBJ2-7; D is possibly TRBD1 or TRBD2 (5 bases each). Trimming pared 7 bases from V and 1 base from J, leaving 20 bases between. The germline V gene has CDR1 SGHAT and CDR2 FQNNGV. The CDR3 length is 16 residues. This chain's CDR3 is CASTRRTGAFSYEQYF. Here the CDR3 DNA reads TGTGCCAGCACCCGGAGAACCGGGGCCTTTTCCTACGAGCAGTACTTC.

This clonotype was recorded a few times. The CDR3 sequence is CASSFSSWEDRVNEQYF. CDR3 bases: TGTGCCAGCAGTTTTTCGAGCTGGGAGGACAGGGTCAACGAGCAGTACTTC. V gene TRBV28 combines with J gene TRBJ2-7, with 8 bases fitting TRBD1. Germline V gene lookup returns CDR1 MDHEN and CDR2 SYDVKM. Trimming removed 3 bases from V and 5 bases from J; junction bases left unmatched: 15. The CDR3 loop spans 17 amino acids.

This clonotype occurred many times. The rearrangement joins TRBV20-1 to TRBJ2-7, with D uncertain. Trimming left V 3 bases short and J 3 bases short, with 12 bases between. This CDR3 region has 13 residues. Germline values: CDR1 DFQATT, CDR2 SNEGSKA (reference sequence). The CDR3 loop is CSASTVWGYEQYF. The CDR3, as DNA: TGCAGTGCTAGCACCGTATGGGGCTACGAGCAGTACTTC.

This clonotype occurred many times. This chain joins TRBV12-5 and TRBJ2-6, with D perhaps assigned TRBD1 or TRBD2 (5 bases each). This CDR3 contains 15 residues. Germline assignment: CDR1 LGHNT and CDR2 FRNRAP. V shed 4 bases and J shed 1 base, with 8 bases lying between them. CDR3 in DNA: TGTGCTAGTGGTTACTGGGGGTCTGGGGCCAACGTCCTGACTTTC. This encodes CASGYWGSGANVLTF.

This clonotype is a singleton in its sample. The J gene is TRBJ2-7, the V gene TRBV15; 8 bases match TRBD1. CDR3 length: 14 amino acids. Per germline, CDR1 LNHNV and CDR2 YYDKDF (reference sequence). V was clipped by 0 bases and J by 6 bases; unmatched bases: 4. The CDR3 reads CATSRDDRGREQYF. CDR3 bases: TGTGCCACCAGCAGAGATGACAGGGGACGCGAGCAGTACTTC.

This clonotype was counted at least ten times. The gene calls are TRBV5-1 and TRBJ2-4; 13 nucleotides agree with TRBD2. This CDR3 contains 15 residues. CDR1 SGHRS and CDR2 YFSETQ come from the germline V gene. The junction had 6 bases not matched to a gene; V was cut back by 3 bases and J by 9 bases. The CDR3 protein is CASSYGTSGMGIQYF. CDR3 sequence (DNA): TGCGCCAGCAGCTACGGGACTAGCGGGATGGGCATTCAGTACTTC.

On this clonotype itself: A read error may be the cause here, since a much bigger clone is one base away. This chain links TRBV27 with TRBJ2-5, with TRBD2 matching 7 bases. The CDR3 sequence is 15 residues long. CDR1 and CDR2 (germline): MNHEY, SMNVEV (reference sequence). DNA for the CDR3: TGTGCCGGCAGTTTATGGGGCGGGAGAGGGGAGACCCAGTACTTC. It specifies CAGSLWGGRGETQYF.

There are many counts of this clonotype. The rearrangement links TRBV28 to TRBJ1-2; the D gene is possibly TRBD1 (5 bases). The CDR3 has 15 residues. CDR1 and CDR2 (germline): MDHEN, SYDVKM. Trimming took 7 bases from V and 4 from J, leaving 19 bases between them. CDR3 amino acids: CASKGDSTKGYGYTF. The CDR3 DNA sequence: TGTGCCAGCAAAGGTGACAGCACGAAGGGCTATGGCTACACCTTC.

Ten or more counts support this clonotype. The chain recombines TRBV28 with TRBJ2-2, with 11 bases fitting TRBD1. The V gene's germline CDR1 is MDHEN and CDR2 SYDVKM. V trimming: 2 bases; J trimming: 4 bases; junction bases outside the gene matches: 9. The CDR3 is 18 residues long. The chain's CDR3 is CASSLPRTGTGGTGELFF. CDR3 coding DNA: TGTGCCAGCAGTTTACCACGAACCGGGACAGGGGGCACCGGGGAGCTGTTTTTT.

This clonotype was picked up many times. The J gene is TRBJ2-5, the V gene TRBV7-9; 9 bases fit TRBD2. V lost 5 bases, J lost 5 bases, and 9 bases stayed unmatched. CDR1 SEHNR and CDR2 FQNEAQ come from the germline V gene (reference sequence). The CDR3 runs to 15 residues. The CDR3 DNA is TGTGCCAGCAGCCCCCGGGCTAGCGGGACGGAGACCCAGTACTTC. Protein sequence: CASSPRASGTETQYF.

This clonotype has just a few counts. The chain carries TRBV20-1 and TRBJ2-7, with 8 bases aligning to TRBD1. V was pared by 6 bases and J by 5 bases, with 9 bases of the junction left unmatched. The germline V gene has CDR1 DFQATT and CDR2 SNEGSKA (reference sequence). The CDR3 is made up of 13 amino acids. This chain's CDR3 is CSALDRERDEQYF. The CDR3 DNA reads as TGCAGTGCCCTGGACAGGGAAAGGGACGAGCAGTACTTC.

V is TRBV24-1 and J is TRBJ2-1, with TRBD1 matching 8 bases. The V gene's germline CDR1 is KGHDR and CDR2 SFDVKD. The CDR3 spans 15 residues. Losses at the gene ends were 7 bases for V and 5 bases for J; bases not matched to a gene: 9. The DNA for the CDR3 is TGTGCCACCAGCAGCCGGGACAGGCCCAACAATGAGCAGTTCTTC. Translated, it gives CATSSRDRPNNEQFF.

This clonotype was seen repeatedly, ten times or more. The chain is built from TRBV6-1 and TRBJ2-5; TRBD1 might be the D (6 bases). The CDR3 is made up of 15 amino acids. In germline, CDR1 is MNHNS, CDR2 SASEGT. V was clipped by 5 bases and J by 1 base, with 14 bases between them. The CDR3 coding sequence is TGTGCCAGCAGTACCAGGGGAGCGCTCCAAGAGACCCAGTACTTC. Encoded protein: CASSTRGALQETQYF.

The chain is built from TRBV12-3 or TRBV12-4 and TRBJ1-1; no clear D. The CDR3 runs 15 residues. Trimming shortened V by 5 bases and J by 10 bases, and 23 bases separated the two germline ends. The CDR3 bases are TGTGCCAGCAGTCCACTGGAGGGAGCCTCAAAGACAGCTTTCTTT. Protein product: CASSPLEGASKTAFF.

This clonotype was seen repeatedly, ten times or more. This chain connects TRBV11-1 to TRBJ2-5; D is possibly TRBD1 (7 bases). The CDR3 has 15 amino acids. From germline, CDR1 is SGHAT and CDR2 FQDESV (reference sequence). V gave up 1 base and J gave up 3 bases, with 12 bases separating them. CDR3 protein: CASSLGARGEETQYF. CDR3 nucleotides: TGTGCCAGCAGCTTAGGAGCCAGGGGGGAAGAGACCCAGTACTTC.

This clonotype occurred many times. The chain couples TRBV27 to TRBJ2-7; 15 bases map to TRBD2. V trimming: 5 bases; J trimming: 2 bases; junction bases outside the gene matches: 7. The CDR3 contains 17 residues. Germline V gene data show CDR1 as MNHEY and CDR2 as SMNVEV (reference sequence). The CDR3 loop reads CASSPPRTSGRAYEQYF. CDR3 nucleotides: TGTGCCAGCAGTCCCCCCCGGACTAGCGGGAGGGCCTACGAGCAGTACTTC.